These 22 T cell receptor beta chains were all obtained from the same sample, sequenced in a study of Tregs in tolerant kidney transplant recipients (dated by TCRdb to the late 2010s). Libraries were made using the immunoSEQ multiplex PCR assay. The table was pulled from immuneACCESS by TCRdb, which kept in-frame rearrangements only. Such tables lose some clones; where checked, under half of the loss comes from unresolved V genes, and the rest has no known cause. Across this sample there are under 100,000 clones, with more than 90% seen only once. Of the sample, roughly 4.3% is held by the ten largest clones. Sequenced material: CD8+ T cells from blood. These receptors were collected from a human donor in good health.

This sequence joins TRBV7-9 and TRBJ2-7; TRBD2 agrees at 14 bases. V dropped 6 bases and J dropped 5; count of bases not matched to a gene: 3. This CDR3 contains 14 residues. Germline V gene sequence: CDR1 SEHNR, CDR2 FQNEAQ (reference sequence). CDR3 bases: TGTGCCAGCAGTCCGGGACTAGCGGGAGACGAGCAGTACTTC. This translates into CASSPGLAGDEQYF.

V is TRBV5-4 and J is TRBJ1-5; possibly TRBD1 for D (5 bases). Germline loops: CDR1 SGHNT, CDR2 YYREEE (reference sequence). Trimming left V 4 bases short and J 4 bases short, with 9 bases between. The CDR3 totals 13 residues. Here the CDR3 DNA reads TGTGCCAGCAGCGGGGACGGTAATCAGCCCCAGCATTTT. Protein product: CASSGDGNQPQHF.

The chain couples TRBV11-2 to TRBJ2-2; D might be TRBD1 (5 bases). In germline, CDR1 is SGHAT, CDR2 FQNNGV. The CDR3 length is 16 residues. V was cut by 1 base and J by 1 base, with 10 bases left in between. The CDR3 sequence: CASSLVGRVNTGELFF. The CDR3 nucleotides are TGTGCCAGCAGCTTAGTAGGCAGGGTGAACACCGGGGAGCTGTTTTTT.

This clone has just a few counts. The chain is built from TRBV6-4 and TRBJ2-5, with a possible D match to TRBD2 (6 bases). V was cut by 5 bases and J by 4 bases, with 17 bases left in between. The CDR3 totals 15 residues. Germline V CDR1 and CDR2: MRHNA, SNTAGT. CDR3 residues: CASSRDNSGGETQYF. The CDR3 DNA follows: TGTGCCAGCAGTCGAGATAATAGCGGAGGAGAGACCCAGTACTTC.

CDR3 bases: TGTGCCAGTAGGCTAGACAGGGGTAGGGAGGATCAGCCCCAGCATTTT. It yields the protein CASRLDRGREDQPQHF. The genes are TRBV19 and TRBJ1-5, with TRBD1 matching 8 bases. The CDR3 loop spans 16 amino acids. V was pared by 6 bases and J by 5 bases, with 12 bases of the junction left unmatched. Germline V lookup: CDR1 LNHDA, CDR2 SQIVND (reference sequence). The full variable domain, with the rest looked up from reference TRBV19 and TRBJ1-5, is DGGITQSPKYLFRKEGQNVTLSCEQNLNHDAMYWYRQDPGQGLRLIYYSQIVNDFQKGDIAEGYSVSREKKESFPLTVTSAQKNPTAFYLCASRLDRGREDQPQHFGDGTRLSIL.

V usage is TRBV6-1 and J usage is TRBJ2-1; TRBD2 is a possible D gene (5 bases). Trimming took off 3 bases at V and 14 bases at J, with 17 bases between the two ends. This CDR3 is 13 amino acids long. Germline loops: CDR1 MNHNS, CDR2 SASEGT. CDR3 protein: CASSERVRGFEFF. CDR3 coding DNA: TGTGCCAGCAGTGAGCGGGTCAGAGGATTCGAGTTCTTC.

This chain links TRBV5-5 with TRBJ2-3; 8 bases fit TRBD1. The length of the CDR3 is 15 residues. J lost 4 bases, V lost 0 bases, and 4 bases had no gene match. In germline, CDR1 is SGHKS, CDR2 YYEKEE (reference sequence). The CDR3 region has the DNA TGTGCCAGCAGCTTGGGCTCAGGGGGCGCAGATACGCAGTATTTT. Translated, it gives CASSLGSGGADTQYF.

CDR3 sequence reads: CASSPPRIAQPQHF. Here the CDR3 DNA reads TGTGCCAGCAGTCCCCCACGGATAGCTCAGCCCCAGCATTTT. The chain combines TRBV27 with TRBJ1-5; D ambiguous. Germline CDR1 MNHEY, CDR2 SMNVEV (reference sequence). The CDR3 sequence is 14 residues long. Trimming cost V 5 bases and J 6 bases, with 14 bases left between them.

This clone has just one count. The chain carries TRBV6-5 and TRBJ2-7, with D perhaps matching TRBD1 (5 bases). Trimming took off 6 bases at V and 4 bases at J, with 10 bases between the two ends. Germline V CDR1 and CDR2: MNHEY, SVGAGI. The CDR3 totals 12 residues. The CDR3 here is CASRGPGYEQYF. In DNA form, the CDR3 reads TGTGCCAGCAGGGGGCCCGGGTACGAGCAGTACTTC.

This clone has a handful of counts. The rearrangement links TRBV9 to TRBJ2-7, with a possible D match to TRBD2 (6 bases). Germline assignment: CDR1 SGDLS and CDR2 YYNGEE. The germline V and J ends were trimmed by 4 bases and 1 base, with 12 bases remaining between them. The CDR3 is 14 amino acids. CDR3 sequence: CASSPGLRSYEQYF. The CDR3 DNA reads as TGTGCCAGCAGCCCGGGACTCAGATCCTACGAGCAGTACTTC. The full variable domain, in which reference TRBV9 and TRBJ2-7 provide the parts outside the CDR3, is DSGVTQTPKHLITATGQRVTLRCSPRSGDLSVYWYQQSLDQGLQFLIQYYNGEERAKGNILERFSAQQFPDLHSELNLSSLELGDSALYFCASSPGLRSYEQYFGPGTRLTVT.

V is TRBV9 and J is TRBJ1-1; no firm D call. The CDR3 is 14 amino acids. The germline CDR1 and CDR2 sequences are SGDLS and YYNGEE. V was cut by 4 bases and J by 1 base, with 11 bases left in between. The DNA for the CDR3 is TGTGCCAGCAGCTCCTACGAAGGGAACACTGAAGCTTTCTTT. Amino acids: CASSSYEGNTEAFF.

In DNA form, the CDR3 reads TGTGCCAGCAGTTACTCCCGGGTCCTAGGCACAGATACGCAGTATTTT. Its translation: CASSYSRVLGTDTQYF. The chain links TRBV6-5 to TRBJ2-3; D gene ambiguous. Trimming removed 0 bases from V and 1 base from J, with 11 bases in between. CDR1 MNHEY and CDR2 SVGAGI come from the germline V gene. The CDR3 length is 16 residues.

V and J are TRBV2 and TRBJ2-2; D may be TRBD2 (6 bases). The CDR3 length is 14 residues. V lost 7 bases and J lost 4, with 13 bases in between. From germline, CDR1 is SNHLY and CDR2 FYNNEI. The CDR3 loop reads CASTLGAGTGELFF. In DNA form, the CDR3 reads TGTGCCAGCACGTTGGGAGCGGGCACCGGGGAGCTGTTTTTT.

The rearrangement uses TRBV19 and TRBJ1-1; D is ambiguous. V gave up 2 bases and J gave up 1 base, with 5 bases separating them. Germline V gene lookup returns CDR1 LNHDA and CDR2 SQIVND (reference sequence). The CDR3 runs to 13 residues. CDR3 sequence reads: CASSIIGNTEAFF. The CDR3 DNA sequence: TGTGCCAGTAGTATAATAGGGAACACTGAAGCTTTCTTT.

The chain uses TRBV6-5 and TRBJ1-2; possibly TRBD1 for D (5 bases). V lost 0 bases to trimming and J lost 3 bases, with 8 bases between them. This CDR3 comprises 14 residues. Germline V CDR1 and CDR2: MNHEY, SVGAGI. The CDR3 coding sequence is TGTGCCAGCAGTTACTCGGGGGACTACTATGGCTACACCTTC. This translates into CASSYSGDYYGYTF.

This chain joins TRBV6-5 and TRBJ1-5; TRBD1 might be the D (6 bases). V lost 5 bases, J lost 6 bases, and 17 bases lay in between. The CDR3 totals 15 residues. Looked up from germline, CDR1 is MNHEY and CDR2 is SVGAGI. CDR3: CASSPNTGSGQPQHF. Here the CDR3 DNA reads TGTGCCAGCAGTCCTAATACAGGGTCCGGTCAGCCCCAGCATTTT.

This sequence joins TRBV6-5 and TRBJ1-1, with 7 positions matching TRBD1. The CDR3 loop spans 12 amino acids. Germline CDR1 MNHEY, CDR2 SVGAGI. V lost 6 bases, J lost 6 bases, and 4 bases stayed unmatched. In DNA form, the CDR3 reads TGTGCCAGCAGCTCCGACAGGGCTGAAGCTTTCTTT. Amino acid sequence: CASSSDRAEAFF.

The CDR3 nucleotides read TGTGCCAGCAGTTACCGACAGGGACGCAGGCAGTACTTC. Residues: CASSYRQGRRQYF. The chain carries TRBV27 and TRBJ2-7; TRBD1 matches at 7 bases. CDR3 length equals 13 residues. With V trimmed by 4 bases and J by 9 bases, 9 bases remained unmatched. The germline V gene encodes CDR1 MNHEY and CDR2 SMNVEV (reference sequence).

V usage is TRBV2 and J usage is TRBJ2-7; the match to TRBD2 covers 10 bases. V lost 1 base and J lost 2; bases outside the gene matches: 5. The CDR3 covers 16 residues. Germline V gives CDR1 SNHLY, CDR2 FYNNEI. This chain's CDR3 is CASSEGLAGRTYEQYF. The CDR3 DNA follows: TGTGCCAGCAGTGAAGGACTAGCGGGCCGAACCTACGAGCAGTACTTC.

In DNA form, the CDR3 reads TGTGCCAGCAGTGAAGCTAGGGAGAACACTGAAGCTTTCTTT. It codes for CASSEARENTEAFF. The V and J genes are TRBV2 and TRBJ1-1; D not certain. Germline CDR1 is SNHLY and CDR2 is FYNNEI. Trimming cost V 0 bases and J 1 base, with 6 bases left between them. The CDR3 consists of 14 residues.

The chain couples TRBV2 to TRBJ2-6; maybe TRBD2 (7 bases). The CDR3 length is 18 residues. CDR1 and CDR2 (germline): SNHLY, FYNNEI. V was shortened by 0 bases and J by 4 bases, with 16 bases between the two germline ends. CDR3: CASSEAGAGAKGANVLTF. The DNA of the CDR3 is TGTGCCAGCAGTGAAGCGGGGGCGGGGGCGAAAGGGGCCAACGTCCTGACTTTC.

This rearrangement joins TRBV7-9 to TRBJ1-2; D possibly corresponds to TRBD1 (6 bases). The CDR3 length is 16 residues. Germline values: CDR1 SEHNR, CDR2 FQNEAQ (reference sequence). V shed 0 bases and J shed 0 bases, with 11 bases lying between them. CDR3 protein: CASSLASGGSNYGYTF. CDR3 sequence (DNA): TGTGCCAGCAGCTTAGCTTCCGGGGGCTCTAACTATGGCTACACCTTC.